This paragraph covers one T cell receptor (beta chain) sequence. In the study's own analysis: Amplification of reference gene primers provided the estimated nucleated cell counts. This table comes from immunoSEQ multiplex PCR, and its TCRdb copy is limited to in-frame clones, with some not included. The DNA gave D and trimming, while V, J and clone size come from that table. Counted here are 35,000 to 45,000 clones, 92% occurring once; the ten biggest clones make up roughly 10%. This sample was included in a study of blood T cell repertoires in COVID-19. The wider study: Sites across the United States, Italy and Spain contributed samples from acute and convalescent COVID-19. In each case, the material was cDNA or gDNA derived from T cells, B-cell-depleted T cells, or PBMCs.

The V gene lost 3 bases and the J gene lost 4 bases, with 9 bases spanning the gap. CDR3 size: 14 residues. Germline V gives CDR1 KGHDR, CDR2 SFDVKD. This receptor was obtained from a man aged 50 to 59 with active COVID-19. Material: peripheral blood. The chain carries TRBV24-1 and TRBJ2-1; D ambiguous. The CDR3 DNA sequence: TGTGCCACCAGTGATCCAGGCTTTTACAATGAGCAGTTCTTC. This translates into CATSDPGFYNEQFF.